A selection of T cell receptor beta chains follows, all from one sample in a study of blood T cell repertoires in COVID-19. The protocol was immunoSEQ multiplex PCR, while the TCRdb copy is restricted to in-frame clones and leaves out a portion. The table lists under 200,000 clones, around 82% of them singletons. What was sequenced was peripheral blood. The receptor source for this set is a human donor with acute or convalescent COVID-19. The donor label of this sample is uncertain. CDR3s include the opening cysteine and the closing phenylalanine or tryptophan. D genes are given only for firm matches. For some rows the clone size is stated as once, few or many, or as a class when expanded; others skip it.

J gene	clone size	V gene	D gene	CDR3 protein	CDR3 DNA
TRBJ2-1	NA	TRBV19	TRBD2	CASSRTSGKGMNEQFF	TGTGCCAGTAGTAGGACTAGCGGGAAGGGGATGAATGAGCAGTTCTTC
TRBJ2-7	once	TRBV7-2	TRBD2	CASSLGLAGEEQYF	TGTGCCAGCAGCCTCGGACTAGCGGGAGAGGAGCAGTACTTC
TRBJ1-2	NA	TRBV7-2	NA	CASSYVEGYTF	TGTGCCAGCAGCTACGTAGAAGGCTACACCTTC
TRBJ2-2	NA	TRBV7-3	TRBD2	CASSLKWTSGRAGANTGELFF	TGTGCCAGCAGCTTAAAGTGGACTAGCGGGAGGGCTGGGGCGAACACCGGGGAGCTGTTTTTT
TRBJ1-2	few	TRBV6-5	NA	CASSYSIGRDDGYTF	TGTGCCAGCAGTTACTCGATAGGCAGGGATGATGGCTACACCTTC
TRBJ1-1	NA	TRBV4-2	TRBD1	CASSPRQGLGLGNTEAFF	TGTGCCAGCAGCCCCCGACAGGGGTTGGGGCTCGGGAACACTGAAGCTTTCTTT
TRBJ1-2	NA	TRBV4-2	NA	CASRRQAGGANYGYTF	TGTGCCAGCAGACGACAGGCCGGGGGGGCTAACTATGGCTACACCTTC
TRBJ2-7	NA	TRBV3-1/TRBV3-2	NA	CASSQEGQTFYEQYF	TGTGCCAGCAGCCAAGAGGGACAAACCTTCTACGAGCAGTACTTC
TRBJ2-1	once	TRBV27	TRBD2	CASSFGLAGEQFF	TGTGCCAGCAGTTTTGGACTAGCGGGAGAACAGTTCTTC
TRBJ2-2	NA	TRBV7-9	TRBD1	CASSRQGAGELFF	TGTGCCAGCAGCCGACAGGGGGCCGGGGAGCTGTTTTTT
TRBJ2-1	NA	TRBV7-2	TRBD2	CASSRDYSLGEQFF	TGTGCCAGCAGCCGGGACTATTCCCTTGGAGAGCAGTTCTTC
TRBJ1-4	NA	TRBV30	NA	CAWSPFLAHGEKLFF	TGTGCCTGGAGTCCATTTCTAGCACATGGGGAAAAACTGTTTTTT
TRBJ1-4	NA	TRBV5-8	NA	CASSIRSTPNEKLFF	TGTGCCAGCAGCATTCGAAGCACGCCTAATGAAAAACTGTTTTTT
TRBJ2-5	NA	TRBV7-9	TRBD1	CASSYPGQGASETQYF	TGTGCCAGCAGCTACCCGGGACAGGGGGCCTCAGAGACCCAGTACTTC
TRBJ2-4	NA	TRBV12-3/TRBV12-4	NA	CASSTADLYF	TGTGCCAGCAGTACGGCGGATCTGTACTTC
TRBJ2-2	NA	TRBV7-2	TRBD2	CASSPSGRANTGELFF	TGTGCCAGCAGCCCTAGCGGGAGGGCGAACACCGGGGAGCTGTTTTTT
TRBJ1-5	NA	TRBV3-1/TRBV3-2	TRBD1	CASSQTGGNQPQHF	TGTGCCAGCAGCCAGACAGGGGGTAATCAGCCCCAGCATTTT
TRBJ1-3	once	TRBV25-1	NA	CASSETTSSGNTIYF	TGTGCCAGCAGTGAGACAACCTCCTCTGGAAACACCATATATTTT
TRBJ1-5	NA	TRBV2	NA	CASGGHLNQPQHF	TGTGCCAGCGGTGGACACCTCAATCAGCCCCAGCATTTT
TRBJ2-5	NA	TRBV29-1	NA	CSVGPGRQETQYF	TGCAGCGTTGGTCCAGGGCGCCAAGAGACCCAGTACTTC
TRBJ2-7	NA	TRBV21-1	NA	CASSKGRGPSRGEQYF	TGTGCCAGCAGCAAAGGGCGGGGACCCTCTAGAGGCGAGCAGTACTTC
TRBJ1-2	NA	TRBV6-5	TRBD1	CASSSPGRGNYGYTF	TGTGCCAGCAGTTCCCCGGGCAGGGGGAACTATGGCTACACCTTC
TRBJ1-2	NA	TRBV7-2	NA	CASSSDSSSDYGYTF	TGTGCCAGCAGCTCGGACTCTTCATCGGACTATGGCTACACCTTC
TRBJ1-1	NA	TRBV19	NA	CASSMEGGTEAFF	TGTGCCAGTAGTATGGAGGGGGGGACTGAAGCTTTCTTT
TRBJ2-2	NA	TRBV2	TRBD2	CASRGGSNTGELFF	TGTGCCAGCAGGGGGGGGTCGAACACCGGGGAGCTGTTTTTT
TRBJ2-4	NA	TRBV19	NA	CASSPVKNIQYF	TGTGCCAGTAGTCCTGTCAAAAACATTCAGTACTTC
TRBJ1-2	NA	TRBV2	NA	CASSRQDGYTF	TGTGCCAGCAGTCGTCAGGATGGCTACACCTTC
TRBJ2-7	NA	TRBV30	TRBD1	CAWSSQGALEQYF	TGTGCCTGGAGTTCCCAGGGGGCCCTAGAGCAGTACTTC
TRBJ2-7	NA	TRBV28	TRBD2	CASTLSGRVSSYEQYF	TGTGCCAGCACCCTTAGCGGGAGGGTAAGCTCCTACGAGCAGTACTTC
TRBJ2-7	NA	TRBV5-1	NA	CASSSLQGNEQYF	TGCGCCAGCAGCTCCTTACAGGGCAACGAGCAGTACTTC
TRBJ2-3	NA	TRBV29-1	TRBD2	CSVELAGGTTDTQYF	TGCAGCGTTGAATTGGCGGGAGGGACCACAGATACGCAGTATTTT